This record concerns one T cell receptor beta chain sequence. The record originates from a study of blood T cell repertoires in COVID-19. CDR1 is LNHDA, CDR2 SQIVND, per germline (reference sequence). This CDR3 is 15 amino acids long. V lost 3 bases to trimming and J lost 2 bases, with 8 bases between them. Clones were read by immunoSEQ multiplex PCR, and TCRdb kept only the in-frame ones, dropping some. The sample contains a few hundred thousand clones, around 83% of which appear only once. The chain is built from TRBV19 and TRBJ2-6; D possibly corresponds to TRBD2 (6 bases). The clonotype was recovered from a woman between 50 and 59 years old who had recovered from COVID-19. The sample taken for sequencing was PBMCs or T cells enriched from blood (not recorded which). The CDR3 sequence: CASSMEGPGANVLTF. The CDR3 DNA is TGTGCCAGTAGTATGGAGGGGCCTGGGGCCAACGTCCTGACTTTC.